This T cell receptor (beta chain) was documented in a study of blood T cell repertoires in COVID-19. Study in general: From the United States, Italy and Spain came samples of acute and convalescent COVID-19.

CDR3 length: 12 residues. The germline CDR1 and CDR2 sequences are SGHNT and YYREEE (reference sequence). Trimming left V 3 bases short and J 8 bases short, with 8 bases between. Method: immunoSEQ multiplex PCR; TCRdb's copy keeps in-frame clones and lacks some. The top ten hold 3.5% to 4% of the sample, which has roughly 380,000 clones, 85% seen once. The chain links TRBV5-4 to TRBJ1-4; the D gene is possibly TRBD1 (6 bases). The sample comprised peripheral blood. The receptor comes from a woman aged 18-29 years with acute or convalescent COVID-19. The CDR3 nucleotides read TGTGCCAGCAGCTCAGGGGAGGAAAAACTGTTTTTT. Amino acid sequence: CASSSGEEKLFF.